This T cell receptor beta chain was documented in a study of blood T cell repertoires in COVID-19. Per the study methods: For nucleated cells, counts were estimated from reference gene primer amplification. Data came from immunoSEQ multiplex PCR; TCRdb stores just in-frame clones and leaves some out. V, J and clone size were drawn from that table, and D and trimming were deduced from the DNA. The sample holds around 92,000 clones; over 80% are singletons and the top ten take 25% to 30%. V gave up 0 bases and J gave up 4 bases; unmatched junction bases: 5. Germline loops: CDR1 KGHSH, CDR2 LQKENI. The CDR3 consists of 16 residues.

The sequencing sample was made of peripheral blood. This TCR came from a woman aged 80 or older with acute or convalescent COVID-19. This sequence joins TRBV18 and TRBJ2-1; 8 bases are a match to TRBD2. CDR3 sequence (DNA): TGTGCCAGCTCACCACCGGCGGGAGGCGGGTACAATGAGCAGTTCTTC. Its protein product is CASSPPAGGGYNEQFF.